This T cell receptor beta chain appears in the sequencing data of a study of blood T cell repertoires in COVID-19. Per the original methods: Scientists estimated how many nucleated cells there were by amplifying reference gene primers. Profiled with immunoSEQ multiplex PCR; TCRdb holds only in-frame clones, not every one. That table is the source of V, J and clone size, and D and trimming were worked out from the DNA. Of 140,000 or so clones in the sample, about four fifths were seen once. The study assigned cohorts using participant-reported clinical history. The clonotype comes from a woman aged 45-65 years with acute COVID-19. The sample was PBMCs or T cells enriched from blood (not recorded which).

CDR3 in DNA: TGTGCCTGGGACAGGATTAACACCGGGGAGCTGTTTTTT. This gives the protein CAWDRINTGELFF. The chain couples TRBV30 to TRBJ2-2, with D possibly being TRBD1 (6 bases). The length of the CDR3 is 13 residues. The germline V and J ends were trimmed by 5 bases and 2 bases, with 9 bases remaining between them. Per germline, CDR1 GTSNPN and CDR2 SVGIG (reference sequence).